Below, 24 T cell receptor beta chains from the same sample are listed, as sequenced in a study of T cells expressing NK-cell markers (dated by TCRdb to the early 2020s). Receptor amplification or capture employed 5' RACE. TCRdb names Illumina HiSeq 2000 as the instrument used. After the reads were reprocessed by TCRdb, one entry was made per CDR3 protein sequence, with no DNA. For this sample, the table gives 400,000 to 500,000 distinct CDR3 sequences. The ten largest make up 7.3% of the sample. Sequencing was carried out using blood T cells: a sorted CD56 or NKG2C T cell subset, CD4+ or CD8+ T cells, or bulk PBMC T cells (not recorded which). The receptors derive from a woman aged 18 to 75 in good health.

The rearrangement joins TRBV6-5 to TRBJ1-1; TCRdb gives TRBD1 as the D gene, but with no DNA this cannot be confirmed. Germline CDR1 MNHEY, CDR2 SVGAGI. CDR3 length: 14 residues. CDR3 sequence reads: CASSTAGGRSDAFF.

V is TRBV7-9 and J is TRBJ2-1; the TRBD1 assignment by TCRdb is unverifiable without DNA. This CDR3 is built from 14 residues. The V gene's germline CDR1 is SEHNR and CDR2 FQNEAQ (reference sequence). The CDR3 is CASRTGGDYNEQFF.

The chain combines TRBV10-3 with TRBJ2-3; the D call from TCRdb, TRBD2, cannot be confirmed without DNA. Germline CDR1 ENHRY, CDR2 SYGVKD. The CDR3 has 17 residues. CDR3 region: CAISGPSSGRVSDTQYF.

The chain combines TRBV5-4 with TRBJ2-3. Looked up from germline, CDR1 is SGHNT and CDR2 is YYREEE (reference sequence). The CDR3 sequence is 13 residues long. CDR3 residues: CASSLGDTDTQYF.

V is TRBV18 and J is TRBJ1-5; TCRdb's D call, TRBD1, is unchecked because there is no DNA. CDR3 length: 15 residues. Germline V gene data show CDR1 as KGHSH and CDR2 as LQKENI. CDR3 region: CASSPGGRVDQPQHF.

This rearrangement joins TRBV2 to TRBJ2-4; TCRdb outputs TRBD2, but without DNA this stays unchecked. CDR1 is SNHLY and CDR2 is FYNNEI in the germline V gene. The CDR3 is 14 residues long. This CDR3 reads CASRREVAKNIQYF.

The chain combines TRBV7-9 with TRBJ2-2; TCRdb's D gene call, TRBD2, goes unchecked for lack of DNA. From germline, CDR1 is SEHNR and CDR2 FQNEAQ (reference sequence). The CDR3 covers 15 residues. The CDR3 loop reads CASSPQAGGAGELFF. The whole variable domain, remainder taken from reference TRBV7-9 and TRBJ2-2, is DTGVSQNPRHKITKRGQNVTFRCDPISEHNRLYWYRQTLGQGPEFLTYFQNEAQLEKSRLLSDRFSAERPKGSFSTLEIQRTEQGDSAMYLCASSPQAGGAGELFFGEGSRLTVL.

The CDR3 reads CAISESLESYNEQFF. The chain is built from TRBV10-3 and TRBJ2-1. Germline V gives CDR1 ENHRY, CDR2 SYGVKD. The CDR3 is 15 amino acids.

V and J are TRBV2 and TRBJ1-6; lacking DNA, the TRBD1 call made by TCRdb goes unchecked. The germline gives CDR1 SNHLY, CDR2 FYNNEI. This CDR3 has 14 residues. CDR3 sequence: CASSRTGDNSPLHF.

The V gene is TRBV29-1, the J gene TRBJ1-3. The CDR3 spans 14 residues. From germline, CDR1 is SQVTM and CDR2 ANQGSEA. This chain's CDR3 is CSVERLISGNTIYF.

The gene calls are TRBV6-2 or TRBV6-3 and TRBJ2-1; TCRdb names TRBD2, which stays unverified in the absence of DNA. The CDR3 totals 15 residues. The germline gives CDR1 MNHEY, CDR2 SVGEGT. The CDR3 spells CASRPGLSLGNEQFF.

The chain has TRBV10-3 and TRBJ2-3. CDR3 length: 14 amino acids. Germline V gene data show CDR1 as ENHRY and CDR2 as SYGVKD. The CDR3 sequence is CAIRFTSGADTQYF.

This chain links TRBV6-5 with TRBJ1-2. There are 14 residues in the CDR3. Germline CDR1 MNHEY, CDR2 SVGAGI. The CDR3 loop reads CASSFKGDIYGYTF.

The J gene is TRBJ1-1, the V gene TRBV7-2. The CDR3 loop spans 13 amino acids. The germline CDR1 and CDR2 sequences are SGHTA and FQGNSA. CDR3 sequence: CASSFRRGTEAFF.

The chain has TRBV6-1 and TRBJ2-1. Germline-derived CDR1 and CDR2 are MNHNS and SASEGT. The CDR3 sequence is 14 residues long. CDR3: CASCDRAHYNEQFF.

CDR3 in amino acids: CSARSLGTGESGELFF. The genes are TRBV20-1 and TRBJ2-2; no DNA is available, so the TRBD1 call from TCRdb remains unchecked. CDR3 length: 16 amino acids. From germline, CDR1 is DFQATT and CDR2 SNEGSKA (reference sequence).

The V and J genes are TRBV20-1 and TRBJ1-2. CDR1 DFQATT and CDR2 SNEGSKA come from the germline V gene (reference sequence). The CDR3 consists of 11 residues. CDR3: CSASFQIGYTF.

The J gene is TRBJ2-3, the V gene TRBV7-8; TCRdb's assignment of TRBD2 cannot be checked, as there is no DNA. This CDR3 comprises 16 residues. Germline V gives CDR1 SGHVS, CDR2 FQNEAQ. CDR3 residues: CASSHPLAGVTDTQYF.

This CDR3 reads CASSINPGQKYNEQFF. The chain joins TRBV7-3 to TRBJ2-1; TCRdb returns TRBD1, unconfirmable since there is no DNA. Germline loops: CDR1 SGHTA, CDR2 FQGTGA. This CDR3 is built from 16 residues.

CDR3 region: CASSYDRVSSPLHF. The chain joins TRBV6-5 to TRBJ1-6; lacking DNA, the TRBD1 call made by TCRdb goes unchecked. The CDR3 is made up of 14 amino acids. Germline V gene data show CDR1 as MNHEY and CDR2 as SVGAGI.

The chain's CDR3 is CASSENSGGSYGYTF. This chain links TRBV2 with TRBJ1-2. CDR3 size: 15 residues. Looked up from germline, CDR1 is SNHLY and CDR2 is FYNNEI.

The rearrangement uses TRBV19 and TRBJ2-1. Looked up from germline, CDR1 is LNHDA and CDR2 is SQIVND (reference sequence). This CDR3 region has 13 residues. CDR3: CASSIHSQPEQFF.

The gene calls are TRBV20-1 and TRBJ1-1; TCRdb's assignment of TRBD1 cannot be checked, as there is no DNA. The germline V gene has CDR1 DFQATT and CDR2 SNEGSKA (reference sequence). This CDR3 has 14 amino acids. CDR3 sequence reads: CSARLTGWETEAFF.

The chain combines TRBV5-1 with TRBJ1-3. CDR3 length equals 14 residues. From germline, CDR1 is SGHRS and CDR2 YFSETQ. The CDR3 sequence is CASAGQGSGNTIYF.